Reported below is one T cell receptor (beta chain). The antigen is not known. The data derive from a study of radiation and T cells in renal cell carcinoma. Broader study findings: Top tumor clonotypes rose in blood 2 weeks post-radiation, then contracted.

Sequencing was performed with immunoSEQ multiplex PCR; in TCRdb, only in-frame clones are kept and a portion is missing. Of about 130,000 clones listed, roughly 80% are singletons. Time point indicated: baseline pretreatment blood. Treatment here: 15 Gy SBRT to primary tumor, nephrectomy 4 weeks later. After SBRT, blood was collected at 2 and 4 weeks, plus baseline. This CDR3 region has 14 residues. V was cut by 0 bases and J by 0 bases, with 5 bases left in between. Germline V CDR1 and CDR2: SGHAT, FQNNGV. The chain links TRBV11-2 to TRBJ1-1; D perhaps matches TRBD1 (5 bases). Here the sequenced sample was blood, taken from a patient whose treatment included radiotherapy and nephrectomy. The TCR comes from a woman aged 55 to 70 with renal cell carcinoma. CDR3 in DNA: TGTGCCAGCAGCTTAGACAGGGTGAACACTGAAGCTTTCTTT. Protein: CASSLDRVNTEAFF. Full variable domain (missing parts from reference TRBV11-2 and TRBJ1-1): EAGVAQSPRYKIIEKRQSVAFWCNPISGHATLYWYQQILGQGPKLLIQFQNNGVVDDSQLPKDRFSAERLKGVDSTLKIQPAKLEDSAVYLCASSLDRVNTEAFFGQGTRLTVV.